The 13 T cell receptor beta chains below all came from one sample that was sequenced in a study of T cells expressing NK-cell markers. From the 5' RACE reads, TCRdb lists one entry per CDR3 protein and no DNA. This repertoire includes a few hundred thousand distinct CDR3 sequences. The sample comprised blood T cells: a sorted CD56 or NKG2C T cell subset, CD4+ or CD8+ T cells, or bulk PBMC T cells (not recorded which). Receptor source: a man between 18 and 69 years old in good health.

This rearrangement joins TRBV7-6 to TRBJ2-7. In germline, CDR1 is SGHVS, CDR2 FNYEAQ. CDR3 size: 14 residues. This CDR3 is CASSLDVASYEQYF.

The V call is TRBV7-9, the J call TRBJ2-1. There are 14 residues in the CDR3. Germline V gene data show CDR1 as SEHNR and CDR2 as FQNEAQ (reference sequence). CDR3 loop: CASRSSSANNEQFF.

The rearrangement joins TRBV11-2 to TRBJ2-6; TCRdb's assignment of TRBD1 cannot be checked, as there is no DNA. The CDR3 has 17 residues. The germline V gene encodes CDR1 SGHAT and CDR2 FQNNGV. Here the CDR3 reads CASSLDRVWPGANVLTF.

J is TRBJ1-2 and V is TRBV7-2. Germline V CDR1 and CDR2: SGHTA, FQGNSA. This CDR3 has 14 amino acids. The CDR3 reads CASSLGSGFPGYTF.

The chain has TRBV4-2 and TRBJ2-7; TCRdb calls TRBD2, which cannot be checked without DNA. The CDR3 covers 18 residues. Germline V gives CDR1 LGHNA, CDR2 YNFKEQ. This CDR3 reads CASSHLPGLEDRLHEQYF.

This chain links TRBV19 with TRBJ1-3; no DNA is available, so the TRBD1 call from TCRdb remains unchecked. Germline V gene data show CDR1 as LNHDA and CDR2 as SQIVND (reference sequence). The CDR3 has 18 residues. The CDR3 loop is CASSLNPPGDTSGNTIYF.

The rearrangement links TRBV2 to TRBJ1-5. CDR3 length: 14 amino acids. CDR1 and CDR2 (germline): SNHLY, FYNNEI. The CDR3 sequence: CASSAGSGNQPQHF.

The rearrangement joins TRBV3-1 to TRBJ2-5; the TRBD1 assignment by TCRdb is unverifiable without DNA. The CDR3 extends over 15 amino acids. Germline V gene data show CDR1 as LGHDT and CDR2 as YNNKEL (reference sequence). CDR3 region: CASSPGTVPWGTQYF.

V and J are TRBV20-1 and TRBJ2-2; the D call from TCRdb, TRBD1, cannot be confirmed without DNA. The CDR3 sequence is 17 residues long. Germline CDR1 reads DFQATT; CDR2 reads SNEGSKA (reference sequence). The CDR3 spells CSAGDPRRQTNTGELFF.

The chain joins TRBV20-1 to TRBJ2-3; TCRdb picks TRBD2, but there is no DNA to check that call. CDR3 size: 16 residues. Germline V gives CDR1 DFQATT, CDR2 SNEGSKA (reference sequence). The CDR3 protein is CSARDPSGRSTDTQYF.

The chain links TRBV3-1 to TRBJ2-7; TCRdb names TRBD2, which stays unverified in the absence of DNA. Germline loops: CDR1 LGHDT, CDR2 YNNKEL (reference sequence). CDR3 length: 18 amino acids. CDR3 protein: CASSQDLGLAGGSYEQYF.

V and J are TRBV5-1 and TRBJ2-2; there is no DNA to check the TCRdb D call of TRBD1. The CDR3 totals 16 residues. Germline V gene lookup returns CDR1 SGHRS and CDR2 YFSETQ. The CDR3 sequence is CASSPQTGKASGELFF. Full variable domain (missing parts from reference TRBV5-1 and TRBJ2-2): KAGVTQTPRYLIKTRGQQVTLSCSPISGHRSVSWYQQTPGQGLQFLFEYFSETQRNKGNFPGRFSGRQFSNSRSEMNVSTLELGDSALYLCASSPQTGKASGELFFGEGSRLTVL.

The chain uses TRBV28 and TRBJ2-5; TCRdb names TRBD1, which stays unverified in the absence of DNA. This CDR3 has 13 residues. The germline V gene encodes CDR1 MDHEN and CDR2 SYDVKM. CDR3 protein: CASSTPPGETQYF.